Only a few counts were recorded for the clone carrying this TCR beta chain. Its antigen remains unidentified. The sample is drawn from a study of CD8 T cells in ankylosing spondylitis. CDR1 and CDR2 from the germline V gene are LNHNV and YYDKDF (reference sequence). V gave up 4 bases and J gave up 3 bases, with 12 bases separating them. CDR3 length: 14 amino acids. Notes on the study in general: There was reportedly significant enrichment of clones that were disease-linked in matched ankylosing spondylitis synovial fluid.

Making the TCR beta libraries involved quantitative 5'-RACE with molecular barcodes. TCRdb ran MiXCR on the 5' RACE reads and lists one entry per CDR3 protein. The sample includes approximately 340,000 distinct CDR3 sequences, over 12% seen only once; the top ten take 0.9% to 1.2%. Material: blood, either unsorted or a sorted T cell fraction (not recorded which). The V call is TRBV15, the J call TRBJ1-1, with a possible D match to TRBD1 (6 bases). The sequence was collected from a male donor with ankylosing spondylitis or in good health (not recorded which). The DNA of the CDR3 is TGTGCCACCAGCACCCAGGGGTTGGACACTGAAGCTTTCTTT. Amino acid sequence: CATSTQGLDTEAFF.